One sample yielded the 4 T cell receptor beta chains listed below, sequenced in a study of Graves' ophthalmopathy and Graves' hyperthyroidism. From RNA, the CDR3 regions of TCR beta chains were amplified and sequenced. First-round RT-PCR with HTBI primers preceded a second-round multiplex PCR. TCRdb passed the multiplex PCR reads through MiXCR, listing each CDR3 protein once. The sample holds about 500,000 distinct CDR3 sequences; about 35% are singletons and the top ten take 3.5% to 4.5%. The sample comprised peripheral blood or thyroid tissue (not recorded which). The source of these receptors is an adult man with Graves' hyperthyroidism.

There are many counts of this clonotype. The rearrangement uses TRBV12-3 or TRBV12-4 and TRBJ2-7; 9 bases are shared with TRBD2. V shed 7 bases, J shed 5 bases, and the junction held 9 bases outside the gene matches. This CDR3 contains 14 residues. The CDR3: CASTSAGGADEQYF. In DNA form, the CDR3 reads TGTGCCAGCACCTCAGCGGGAGGAGCGGACGAGCAGTACTTC.

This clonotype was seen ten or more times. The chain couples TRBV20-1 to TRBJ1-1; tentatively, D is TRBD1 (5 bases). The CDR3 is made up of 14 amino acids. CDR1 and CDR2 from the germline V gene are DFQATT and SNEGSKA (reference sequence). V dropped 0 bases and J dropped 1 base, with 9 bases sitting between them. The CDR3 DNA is TGCAGTGCTAGAGATCAGGGAGGGAACACTGAAGCTTTCTTT. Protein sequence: CSARDQGGNTEAFF.

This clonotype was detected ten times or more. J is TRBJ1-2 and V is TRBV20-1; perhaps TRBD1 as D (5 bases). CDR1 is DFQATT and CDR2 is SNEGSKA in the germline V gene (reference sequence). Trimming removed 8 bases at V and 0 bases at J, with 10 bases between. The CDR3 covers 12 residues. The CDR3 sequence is CSTTATNYGYTF. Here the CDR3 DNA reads TGCAGTACGACAGCTACTAACTATGGCTACACCTTC.

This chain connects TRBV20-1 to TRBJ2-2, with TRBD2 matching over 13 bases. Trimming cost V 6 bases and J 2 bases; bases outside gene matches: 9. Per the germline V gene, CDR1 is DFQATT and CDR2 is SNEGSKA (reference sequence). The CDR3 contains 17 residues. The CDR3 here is CSASGGLAGANTGELFF. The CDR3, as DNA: TGCAGTGCGTCGGGAGGACTAGCGGGGGCTAACACCGGGGAGCTGTTTTTT.